Sequencing of this T cell receptor (beta chain) was carried out in a study of blood T cell repertoires in COVID-19. Study in general: Samples taken during acute and convalescent COVID-19 were collected in the United States, Italy and Spain. PBMCs, B-cell-depleted T cells, or T cells provided the cDNA or gDNA that made up the material.

The CDR3 runs to 15 residues. From germline, CDR1 is MGHRA and CDR2 YSYEKL. The V segment lost 3 bases and the J segment 6 bases; nucleotides outside the gene matches: 7. Per the study methods: Scientists estimated how many nucleated cells there were by amplifying reference gene primers. TCRdb's copy holds only in-frame clones and misses some; the assay was immunoSEQ multiplex PCR. V and J calls and clone size are as listed in that table; D and trimming were resolved from the DNA. The sample yields approximately 140,000 clones, about 82% seen once. This clonotype originated in a woman in her fifties or sixties with acute or convalescent COVID-19. This chain connects TRBV4-1 to TRBJ2-3; 9 nucleotides align to TRBD1. Specimen: peripheral blood. The CDR3 reads CASSHLQGAGDTQYF. The DNA of the CDR3 is TGCGCCAGCAGCCATCTACAGGGGGCAGGGGATACGCAGTATTTT.